This TCR beta chain was recovered during a study of blood T cell repertoires in COVID-19. Study information: COVID-19 samples from acute and convalescent phases originated in the United States, Italy and Spain.

V was pared by 3 bases and J by 1 base, with 7 bases between. This CDR3 region has 14 residues. CDR1 is KGHSH and CDR2 is LQKENI in the germline V gene. Assay used: immunoSEQ multiplex PCR; TCRdb lists only in-frame clones, some missing. This repertoire shows about 160,000 clones, roughly 78% found once; its top ten account for 7% to 10%. J is TRBJ1-5 and V is TRBV18; D unclear. The receptor was isolated from a woman aged 55-69 years with COVID-19, enrolled during active disease. Specimen: peripheral blood. CDR3 protein: CASSPIQSNQPQHF. The CDR3 nucleotides are TGTGCCAGCTCACCTATACAGAGCAATCAGCCCCAGCATTTT.